A selection of T cell receptor beta chains follows, all from one sample in a study of cytomegalovirus exposure and HLA in healthy donors. TCRdb's table, derived via immunoSEQ multiplex PCR, lists solely in-frame clones and lacks some. This repertoire shows over 100,000 clones, almost 90% found once; its top ten account for about 2%. The sequencing sample was made of PBMCs. These receptors were obtained from a woman between 18 and 29 years old in good health and CMV-seronegative. CDR3s leave out the opening cysteine and the closing phenylalanine or tryptophan.

J gene,V gene,CDR3 protein
TRBJ1-6,TRBV11-2,ASRPQGASYNSPLH
TRBJ1-2,TRBV5-6,ASSLPSTLRGRGGYT
TRBJ2-7,TRBV5-6,ASSLQASYEQY
TRBJ2-7,TRBV7-2,ASSSPQGYEQY
TRBJ2-2,TRBV10-1,ASSESGGQGNTGELF
TRBJ2-7,TRBV4-3,ASSQAPYGLASYEQY
TRBJ1-1,TRBV19,ASSLQVYTEAF
TRBJ2-5,TRBV7-7,ASSQTNTIETQY
TRBJ1-1,TRBV21-1,ASSAQGGTEAF
TRBJ1-2,TRBV9,ASSKAQGGYT
TRBJ2-7,TRBV30,AWQGQGGHEQY
TRBJ2-1,TRBV9,ASSRALGQLNEQF
TRBJ1-3,TRBV18,ASSPPPTAFGNTIY
TRBJ2-7,TRBV6-1,ASSEAGRRVYEQY
TRBJ2-3,TRBV15,ATTSGGSDTQY
TRBJ2-3,TRBV5-6,GSLAGGEGDTQY
TRBJ2-5,TRBV29-1,SVDEGGKETQY
TRBJ2-5,TRBV28,ASSFRPGLDLQETQY
TRBJ2-2,TRBV6-5,ASSLRGTGELF
TRBJ2-1,TRBV7-2,ASSFAGGISSYNEQF